Presented here are 10 T cell receptor beta chains from one specimen sequenced in a study of T cell responses to AZD1222 COVID-19 vaccine. Repertoires were generated with immunoSEQ multiplex PCR, while TCRdb's copy carries only in-frame clones and drops some. Of more than 100,000 clones in the sample, roughly 87% were seen once. The source was peripheral blood, collected on day 0 of AZD1222 vaccination. The receptor source for this set is an adult in good health.

This clone appeared once. This chain uses TRBV7-2 with TRBJ2-7; 12 bases agree with TRBD2. Trimming cost V 4 bases and J 9 bases; bases outside gene matches: 10. CDR1 and CDR2 (germline): SGHTA, FQGNSA. This CDR3 spans 15 amino acids. The CDR3 DNA sequence: TGTGCCAGCAGCTCCATGCTAGCGGGGGGGCAAACGCAGTACTTC. Its protein product is CASSSMLAGGQTQYF.

The V call is TRBV7-6, the J call TRBJ1-3, with 7 bases that match TRBD1. V lost 6 bases to trimming and J lost 0 bases; unmatched junction nucleotides: 5. The CDR3 is 15 amino acids. Germline CDR1 is SGHVS and CDR2 is FNYEAQ. The CDR3 sequence: CASSMYRGSGNTIYF. The CDR3 DNA sequence: TGTGCCAGCAGTATGTACAGGGGCTCTGGAAACACCATATATTTT.

The chain uses TRBV3-1 (or the pseudogene TRBV3-2) and TRBJ2-5; D is tentatively TRBD1 or TRBD2 (7 bases each). The V end was cut by 0 bases, the J end by 2 bases, with 19 bases between. The CDR3 is made up of 18 amino acids. CDR1 is LGHDT, CDR2 YNNKEL, per germline (reference sequence). Here the CDR3 DNA reads TGTGCCAGCAGCCAAGACCCGGGGGGCCTCAGGGGGCAAGAGACCCAGTACTTC. Encoded protein: CASSQDPGGLRGQETQYF.

This clone was seen only a few times. This chain uses TRBV12-3 or TRBV12-4 with TRBJ2-7, with 8 nucleotides matching TRBD1. CDR3 length: 13 residues. Germline trimming cut 3 bases from V and 3 bases from J; bases unmatched to any gene: 1. The CDR3 DNA sequence: TGTGCCAGCAGTTTCGACAGGGGCTACGAGCAGTACTTC. Translation: CASSFDRGYEQYF.

J is TRBJ1-2 and V is TRBV29-1, with TRBD1 matching over 12 bases. The V and J ends lost 7 bases and 4 bases, in that order; junction bases with no gene match: 13. The germline V gene has CDR1 SQVTM and CDR2 ANQGSEA. CDR3 length: 16 residues. CDR3 sequence reads: CSAIDGTGGILYGYTF. CDR3 nucleotides: TGCAGCGCGATCGACGGGACAGGGGGCATACTCTATGGCTACACCTTC. The full variable domain, completed using reference TRBV29-1 and TRBJ1-2, is SAVISQKPSRDICQRGTSLTIQCQVDSQVTMMFWYRQQPGQSLTLIATANQGSEATYESGFVIDKFPISRPNLTFSTLTVSNMSPEDSSIYLCSAIDGTGGILYGYTFGSGTRLTVV.

This rearrangement joins TRBV29-1 to TRBJ2-7; tentatively, D is TRBD1 (6 bases). The germline V gene encodes CDR1 SQVTM and CDR2 ANQGSEA. V was clipped by 6 bases and J by 3 bases, with 15 bases between them. The CDR3 has 13 amino acids. CDR3 protein: CSVEQGNDYEQYF. The CDR3 DNA reads as TGCAGCGTCGAACAGGGAAACGACTACGAGCAGTACTTC.

This clone was seen only once. The genes are TRBV4-1 and TRBJ1-1, with D possibly being TRBD1 (5 bases). The V end lost 6 bases, the J end lost 3 bases, and 5 bases lay between the germline ends. Per germline, CDR1 MGHRA and CDR2 YSYEKL. The CDR3 consists of 11 residues. CDR3 sequence: CASRQDTEAFF. The CDR3 DNA is TGCGCCAGCAGACAGGACACTGAAGCTTTCTTT.

The genes are TRBV29-1 and TRBJ1-1, with no clear D. Germline V gene sequence: CDR1 SQVTM, CDR2 ANQGSEA. The CDR3 runs to 10 residues. With 4 bases removed from V and 10 bases from J, the gap between germline ends came to 10 bases. The CDR3 is CSVVVSGAFF. For the CDR3, the DNA is TGCAGCGTTGTGGTCTCGGGAGCTTTCTTT.

The chain employs TRBV6-5 and TRBJ2-2; D is uncertain. Germline V CDR1 and CDR2: MNHEY, SVGAGI. Deletions cut 4 bases from V and 6 bases from J, with 9 bases between. The CDR3 is made up of 13 amino acids. The chain's CDR3 is CASSSYESGELFF. CDR3 DNA sequence: TGTGCCAGCAGTTCCTATGAGTCCGGGGAGCTGTTTTTT.

The chain is built from TRBV3-1 (or the pseudogene TRBV3-2) and TRBJ2-5, with no clear D. Germline V CDR1 and CDR2: LGHDT, YNNKEL (reference sequence). The CDR3 runs 15 residues. Trimming took 5 bases from V and 4 from J, leaving 17 bases between them. The CDR3 bases are TGTGCCAGCAGCTTCCCTGGGGTTCTTGGAGAGACCCAGTACTTC. The encoded protein is CASSFPGVLGETQYF.